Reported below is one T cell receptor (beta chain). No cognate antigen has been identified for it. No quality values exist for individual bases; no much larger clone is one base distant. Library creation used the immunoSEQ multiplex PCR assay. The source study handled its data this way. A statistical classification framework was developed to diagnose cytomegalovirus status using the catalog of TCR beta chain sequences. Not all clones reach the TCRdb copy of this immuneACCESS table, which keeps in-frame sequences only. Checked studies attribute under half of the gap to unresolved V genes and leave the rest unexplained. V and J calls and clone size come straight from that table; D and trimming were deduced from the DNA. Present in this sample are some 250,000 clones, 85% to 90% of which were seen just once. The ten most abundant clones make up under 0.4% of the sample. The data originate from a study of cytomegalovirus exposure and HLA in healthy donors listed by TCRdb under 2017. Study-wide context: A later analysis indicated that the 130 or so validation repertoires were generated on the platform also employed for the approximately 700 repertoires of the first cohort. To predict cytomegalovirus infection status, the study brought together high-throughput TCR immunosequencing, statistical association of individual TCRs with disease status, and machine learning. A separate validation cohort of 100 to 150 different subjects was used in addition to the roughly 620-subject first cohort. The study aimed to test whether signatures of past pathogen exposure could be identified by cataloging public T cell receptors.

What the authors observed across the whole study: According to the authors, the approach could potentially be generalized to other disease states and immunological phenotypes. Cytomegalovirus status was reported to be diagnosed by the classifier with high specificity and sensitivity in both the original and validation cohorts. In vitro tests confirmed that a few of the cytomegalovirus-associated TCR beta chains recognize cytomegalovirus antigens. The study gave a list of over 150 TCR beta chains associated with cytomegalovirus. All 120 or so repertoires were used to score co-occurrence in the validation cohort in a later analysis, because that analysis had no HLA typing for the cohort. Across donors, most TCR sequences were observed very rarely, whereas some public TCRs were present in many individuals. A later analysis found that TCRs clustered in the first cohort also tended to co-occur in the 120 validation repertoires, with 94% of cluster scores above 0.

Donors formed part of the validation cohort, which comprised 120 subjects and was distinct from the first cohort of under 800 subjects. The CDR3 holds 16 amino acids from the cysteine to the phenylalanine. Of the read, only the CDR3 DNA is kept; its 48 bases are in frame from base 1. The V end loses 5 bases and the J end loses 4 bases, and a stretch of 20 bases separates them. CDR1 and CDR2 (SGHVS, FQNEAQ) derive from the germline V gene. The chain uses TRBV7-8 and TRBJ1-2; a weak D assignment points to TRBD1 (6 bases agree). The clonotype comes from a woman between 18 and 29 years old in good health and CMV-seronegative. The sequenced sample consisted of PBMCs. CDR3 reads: CASSPTGRGDSYGYTF. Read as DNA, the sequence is TGTGCCAGCAGCCCCACTGGCAGGGGCGATTCCTATGGCTACACCTTC.